The clone carrying this TCR beta chain was seen a handful of times. The source of the sample is a study of CD8+ T cells in alopecia areata. Sample treatment: oral pan-JAK inhibitor, 5-10 mg twice daily. Alopecia areata patients had lesional scalp punch biopsies and peripheral blood taken from them. Cell sorting on a FACSAria was used to separate CD4+ and CD8+ T cells from the PBMCs. cDNA reverse transcribed from extracted RNA served as the sequencing template. TCRdb keeps only in-frame clones here, not all; method: immunoSEQ multiplex PCR. This table has fewer than 110,000 clones, 50% to 60% appearing once. This CDR3 comprises 16 residues. Per the germline V gene, CDR1 is SGHVS and CDR2 is FQNEAQ. Losses at the gene ends were 5 bases for V and 1 base for J; bases not matched to a gene: 5.

The origin of this receptor is a human donor with alopecia areata. The chain links TRBV7-8 to TRBJ2-4, with 10 bases that match TRBD2. The sequences come from CD8+ T cells sorted from blood, collected at approximately week 56, from a patient treated with tofacitinib. The CDR3 DNA reads as TGTGCCAGCAGCCCAACTAGCGGGATTGCCAAAAACATTCAGTACTTC. It encodes CASSPTSGIAKNIQYF.